A single sample is the source of the 10 T cell receptor beta chains below, sequenced in a study of monozygotic twins with cystic fibrosis. Profiling relied on immunoSEQ multiplex PCR, and the TCRdb table lists in-frame clones only, not all of them. The repertoire holds about 25,000 clones, with 75% to 95% as singletons. What was sequenced was blood. All receptors come from a girl aged 2 to 9 with cystic fibrosis.

J is TRBJ1-2 and V is TRBV20-1; 8 positions match TRBD1. The ends lost 4 bases at V and 7 bases at J; junction bases unmatched: 2. The CDR3 is made up of 11 amino acids. Germline CDR1 and CDR2: DFQATT and SNEGSKA (reference sequence). CDR3 sequence reads: CSAIQGGGYTF. The CDR3 DNA reads TGCAGTGCTATACAGGGGGGTGGCTACACCTTC.

In its sample, this clone was seen once. This sequence joins TRBV9 and TRBJ1-1; D not resolved. Per the germline V gene, CDR1 is SGDLS and CDR2 is YYNGEE. The V end was cut by 0 bases, the J end by 11 bases, with 17 bases between. CDR3 size: 14 residues. The chain's CDR3 is CASSVGSGWTGAFF. Here the CDR3 DNA reads TGTGCCAGCAGCGTAGGCAGTGGGTGGACGGGTGCTTTCTTT. Looking up the rest from reference TRBV9 and TRBJ1-1 gives the full variable domain: DSGVTQTPKHLITATGQRVTLRCSPRSGDLSVYWYQQSLDQGLQFLIQYYNGEERAKGNILERFSAQQFPDLHSELNLSSLELGDSALYFCASSVGSGWTGAFFGQGTRLTVV.

This clone has only one observation. This chain links TRBV4-1 with TRBJ1-2, with a tentative D call TRBD1 (5 bases). The V end lost 0 bases, the J end lost 8 bases, and 10 bases lay between the germline ends. Germline assignment: CDR1 MGHRA and CDR2 YSYEKL. This CDR3 region has 13 residues. CDR3: CASSQDRVGGYTF. The CDR3 DNA follows: TGCGCCAGCAGCCAAGACAGGGTGGGGGGCTACACCTTC.

The gene calls are TRBV7-2 and TRBJ1-1; D is undetermined. Germline lookup yields CDR1 SGHTA and CDR2 FQGNSA. V lost 5 bases, J lost 4 bases, and 11 bases lay in between. The CDR3 spans 13 residues. The CDR3 DNA reads as TGTGCCAGCAGCCTGATGGGTGGCACTGAAGCTTTCTTT. Residues: CASSLMGGTEAFF.

The chain couples TRBV2 to TRBJ2-7; D could derive from TRBD1 or TRBD2 (5 bases each). This CDR3 has 15 residues. V was cut by 6 bases and J by 7 bases, with 22 bases left in between. Germline values: CDR1 SNHLY, CDR2 FYNNEI. CDR3 loop: CASRRGPLRAPEQYF. CDR3 DNA: TGTGCCAGCAGGAGGGGTCCCTTAAGAGCTCCTGAGCAGTACTTC. The entire variable domain, with the rest obtained from reference TRBV2 and TRBJ2-7, is as follows: EPEVTQTPSHQVTQMGQEVILRCVPISNHLYFYWYRQILGQKVEFLVSFYNNEISEKSEIFDDQFSVERPDGSNFTLKIRSTKLEDSAMYFCASRRGPLRAPEQYFGPGTRLTVT.

This chain uses TRBV2 with TRBJ1-6, with TRBD1 matching over 9 bases. After removal of 9 bases from V and 9 bases from J, the junction contained 9 bases not matched to a gene. CDR1 and CDR2 (germline): SNHLY, FYNNEI. The CDR3 is 14 residues long. The CDR3 sequence: CARGPGQGSSPLHF. DNA of the CDR3: TGTGCCAGAGGTCCGGGACAGGGAAGTTCACCCCTCCACTTT.

V and J are TRBV9 and TRBJ2-5, with D tentatively TRBD2 (6 bases). Trimming removed 0 bases at V and 3 bases at J, with 12 bases between. The CDR3 spans 15 residues. The germline CDR1 and CDR2 sequences are SGDLS and YYNGEE. CDR3 in amino acids: CASSVDLASEETQYF. CDR3 nucleotide sequence: TGTGCCAGCAGCGTAGACCTAGCGTCGGAAGAGACCCAGTACTTC. Looking up the rest from reference TRBV9 and TRBJ2-5 gives the full variable domain: DSGVTQTPKHLITATGQRVTLRCSPRSGDLSVYWYQQSLDQGLQFLIQYYNGEERAKGNILERFSAQQFPDLHSELNLSSLELGDSALYFCASSVDLASEETQYFGPGTRLLVL.

This clone was found once. The chain joins TRBV30 to TRBJ2-3; TRBD2 might be the D (5 bases). CDR1 and CDR2 from the germline V gene are GTSNPN and SVGIG (reference sequence). V was shortened by 0 bases and J by 12 bases, with 16 bases between the two germline ends. CDR3 length: 13 amino acids. The CDR3 sequence is CAWSVLGSTRQYF. The CDR3 nucleotides read TGTGCCTGGAGTGTTTTGGGGAGCACACGCCAGTATTTT.

V is TRBV5-6 and J is TRBJ1-4; D possibly corresponds to TRBD1 (5 bases). CDR3 length: 17 amino acids. The V gene's germline CDR1 is SGHDT and CDR2 YYEEEE. Trimming removed 6 bases from V and 6 bases from J, with 24 bases in between. The CDR3 region has the DNA TGTGCCAGCACCCGTAGGGGACTTGGGGCCCGGGATGAAAAACTGTTTTTT. Translated, it gives CASTRRGLGARDEKLFF.

The rearrangement joins TRBV6-6 to TRBJ2-6, with D maybe TRBD2 (5 bases). Germline V gene sequence: CDR1 MNHNY, CDR2 SVGAGI (reference sequence). V was cut by 3 bases and J by 0 bases, with 9 bases left in between. The CDR3 runs to 16 residues. CDR3 amino acids: CASSYGEPSGANVLTF. The CDR3 coding sequence is TGTGCCAGCAGTTATGGGGAGCCCTCTGGGGCCAACGTCCTGACTTTC.